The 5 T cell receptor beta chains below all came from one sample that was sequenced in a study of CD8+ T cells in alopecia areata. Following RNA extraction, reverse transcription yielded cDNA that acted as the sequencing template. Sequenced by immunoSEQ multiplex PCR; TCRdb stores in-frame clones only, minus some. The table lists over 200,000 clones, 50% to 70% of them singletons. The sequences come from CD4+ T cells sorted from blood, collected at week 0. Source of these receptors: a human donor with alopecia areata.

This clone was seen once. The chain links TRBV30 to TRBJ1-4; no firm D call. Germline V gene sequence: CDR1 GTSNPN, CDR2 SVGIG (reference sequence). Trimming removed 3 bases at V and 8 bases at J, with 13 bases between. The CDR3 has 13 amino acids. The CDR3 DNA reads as TGTGCCTGGAGCAGAACGACGGGGGAAAAACTGTTTTTT. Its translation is CAWSRTTGEKLFF. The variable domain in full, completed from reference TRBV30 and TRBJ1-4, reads SQTIHQWPATLVQPVGSPLSLECTVEGTSNPNLYWYRQAAGRGLQLLFYSVGIGQISSEVPQNLSASRPQDRQFILSSKKLLLSDSGFYLCAWSRTTGEKLFFGSGTQLSVL.

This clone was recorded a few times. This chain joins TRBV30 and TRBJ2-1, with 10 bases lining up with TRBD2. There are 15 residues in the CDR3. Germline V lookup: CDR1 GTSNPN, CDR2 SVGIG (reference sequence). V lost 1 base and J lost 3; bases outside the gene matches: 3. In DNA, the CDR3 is TGTGCCTGGAGTGCCGGGACTAGCGACTACAATGAGCAGTTCTTC. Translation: CAWSAGTSDYNEQFF.

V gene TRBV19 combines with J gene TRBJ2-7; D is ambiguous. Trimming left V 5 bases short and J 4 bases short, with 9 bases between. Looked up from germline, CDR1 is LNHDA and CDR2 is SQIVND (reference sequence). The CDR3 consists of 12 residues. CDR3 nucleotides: TGTGCCAGTAGTCCCTCCTTTTACGAGCAGTACTTC. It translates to CASSPSFYEQYF.

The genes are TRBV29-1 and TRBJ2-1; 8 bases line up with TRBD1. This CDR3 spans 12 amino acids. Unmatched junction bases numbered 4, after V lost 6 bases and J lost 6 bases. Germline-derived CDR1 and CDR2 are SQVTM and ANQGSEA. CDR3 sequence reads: CSVRTGGNEQFF. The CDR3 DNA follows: TGCAGCGTCCGTACAGGGGGCAATGAGCAGTTCTTC.

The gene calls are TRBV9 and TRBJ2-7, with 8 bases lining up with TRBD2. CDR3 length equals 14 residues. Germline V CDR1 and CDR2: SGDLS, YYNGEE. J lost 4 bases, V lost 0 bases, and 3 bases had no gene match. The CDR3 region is CASSVDGRAYEQYF. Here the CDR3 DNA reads TGTGCCAGCAGCGTAGACGGGAGGGCATACGAGCAGTACTTC.